This is a list of T cell receptor beta chains from one sample in a study of early T cells in non-severe SARS-CoV-2 infection. Via MiXCR, TCRdb re-called the 5' RACE reads, giving one row per CDR3 protein. The profile shows tens of thousands of distinct CDR3 sequences, over 15% of them singletons. This sample comprised whole blood, obtained at baseline. These receptors all come from an adult who was a healthcare worker with PCR-confirmed SARS-CoV-2 infection or an uninfected control (not recorded which). CDR3s include the opening cysteine and the closing phenylalanine or tryptophan. Each record gives: CDR3 protein, V gene, J gene.

CASSQELAAPINTGELFF	TRBV4-3	TRBJ2-2
CASSLEAGTSRNTQYF	TRBV7-6	TRBJ2-3
CASSLNVRTSYEQYF	TRBV14	TRBJ2-7
CATSRDLRLYTEAFF	TRBV15	TRBJ1-1
CASSYRGTPPGELFF	TRBV6-5	TRBJ2-2
CASQGQAVSGANVLTF	TRBV6-2/TRBV6-3	TRBJ2-6
CASSYGGRGRSYEQYF	TRBV6-6	TRBJ2-7
CASRGQGEGSPLHF	TRBV12-3/TRBV12-4	TRBJ1-6
CASSLSPSGSYEQYF	TRBV28	TRBJ2-7
CASSQEGGPPGNYNEQFF	TRBV3-1	TRBJ2-1
CSARDSGPYNEQFF	TRBV20-1	TRBJ2-1
CASMRVRETQYF	TRBV7-8	TRBJ2-5
CASSLGWAGGPYNEQFF	TRBV7-9	TRBJ2-1
CASSLFGEGPEETQYF	TRBV28	TRBJ2-5
CSARLVRSEQFF	TRBV20-1	TRBJ2-1
CASSRGIGVYEQYF	TRBV6-2/TRBV6-3	TRBJ2-7
CASSQDRNVLNIQYF	TRBV4-2	TRBJ2-4
CATQTGLAAYEQYF	TRBV2	TRBJ2-7
CASTPGQTNEKLFF	TRBV28	TRBJ1-4
CASSQSGRANEQYF	TRBV3-1	TRBJ2-7
CASSPVGQGYEQYF	TRBV12-3/TRBV12-4	TRBJ2-7
CASKPPSSYNEQFF	TRBV27	TRBJ2-1
CASSPSSEQFF	TRBV12-3/TRBV12-4	TRBJ2-1
CASSLLGGGYNEQFF	TRBV7-2	TRBJ2-1
CASSPSGRRETQYF	TRBV6-5	TRBJ2-5
CASSLGSLLADTQYF	TRBV7-6	TRBJ2-3
CASSPEGLLAYEQYF	TRBV5-1	TRBJ2-7